The rows below give T cell receptor beta chains drawn from one sample of a study of lymphopenia after photon versus proton radiotherapy. The repertoire was sequenced with immunoSEQ multiplex PCR; TCRdb's copy has only in-frame clones and lacks some. This sample has some 31,000 clones, with around 82% found just once. The material sequenced was peripheral blood, taken from a patient treated with proton-based radiotherapy. The receptors stem from a woman in her seventies with pancreatic cancer. The conserved cysteine and the conserved F or W are not part of the CDR3 here. A D gene is named only where the DNA matches it firmly.

v_call	j_call	d_call	cdr3_aa
TRBV19	TRBJ1-2	TRBD1	ASRSGTGPIGYT
TRBV7-6	TRBJ2-3	.	ASSLQGGDTQY
TRBV6-1	TRBJ1-1	TRBD1	ASREFQGVDTEAF
TRBV28	TRBJ2-2	TRBD1	ASETGGGTGELF
TRBV27	TRBJ2-3	TRBD2	ASSFRLGGGSTDTQY
TRBV4-1	TRBJ1-1	TRBD1	ASSDRESGTEAF
TRBV11-3	TRBJ1-1	.	ASSSVRGSAF
TRBV15	TRBJ1-2	.	ATSREGGTNYGYT
TRBV2	TRBJ2-4	.	ASTEGRGTAQY
TRBV5-4	TRBJ2-5	.	ASSLQPKGETQY
TRBV7-9	TRBJ2-7	TRBD1	ASSSSSGTGGRRPPKQY
TRBV7-9	TRBJ1-1	TRBD1	ASSLVAGQGGNTEAF
TRBV7-2	TRBJ2-6	.	ASTDSRGSGANVLT
TRBV5-1	TRBJ2-7	TRBD1	ASSYNPPGQGSYEQY
TRBV5-1	TRBJ2-2	.	ASSLVPGELF
TRBV11-2	TRBJ2-1	.	ASSPGLKGKYNEQF
TRBV2	TRBJ2-1	.	ASSGSVLGEQF
TRBV27	TRBJ2-1	.	ASSSSGAASSYNEQF
TRBV7-9	TRBJ2-1	TRBD2	ASSFLFGTSGSDEQF
TRBV7-2	TRBJ2-2	TRBD2	ASSPGLASGELF
TRBV28	TRBJ2-1	.	ASRDPIWRQRVGFTEQF
TRBV28	TRBJ2-5	TRBD1	ASSLPGTAKETQY
TRBV28	TRBJ2-7	.	ASSLGAREQY
TRBV5-6	TRBJ2-7	TRBD2	ASSPLPGLATYEQY
TRBV28	TRBJ1-2	.	ASNLGPGIGEFGYT
TRBV10-3	TRBJ2-2	TRBD2	AISDRLAGSLNTGELF
TRBV6-5	TRBJ2-7	.	ASSYSGGSRSYEQY
TRBV25-1	TRBJ2-7	TRBD1	ASSAQDRDRRYEQY
TRBV10-3	.	TRBD2	AIGLAGGAYEQY
TRBV7-9	TRBJ2-1	TRBD2	ASSPPGLANNEQF
TRBV6-6	TRBJ1-1	.	ASSYQLNTEAF